One sample yielded the 32 T cell receptor beta chains listed below, sequenced in a study of shared clonotypes between healthy human individuals. Data came from immunoSEQ multiplex PCR; TCRdb stores just in-frame clones and leaves some out. The sample holds roughly 1.5 million clones, around 98% seen once. The sample consisted of naive CD4+ T cells sorted from blood. Described subset: CD45RA+ positively selected. Every receptor here comes from a young man in good health.

J is TRBJ2-7 and V is TRBV11-2; D may match TRBD1 or TRBD2 (5 bases each). The CDR3 has 17 amino acids. The ends were cut back, 1 base at V and 2 bases at J, with 18 bases in the middle. Looked up from germline, CDR1 is SGHAT and CDR2 is FQNNGV. CDR3 DNA: TGTGCCAGCAGCTTAGGCGTCTGGGACGGGTCCCCCTACGAGCAGTACTTC. This encodes CASSLGVWDGSPYEQYF.

The chain couples TRBV10-3 to TRBJ2-7; 9 positions agree with TRBD2. The CDR3 consists of 14 residues. With 11 bases clipped from V and 1 base from J, the junction kept 9 bases outside the gene matches. Per the germline V gene, CDR1 is ENHRY and CDR2 is SYGVKD. The CDR3 region has the DNA TGTGCCTCTCAGCGGGAGGCGAGATCCTACGAGCAGTACTTC. This gives the protein CASQREARSYEQYF.

CDR3 amino acids: CSVPGLRGSETQYF. DNA for the CDR3: TGCAGCGTCCCCGGGCTCCGGGGTTCAGAGACCCAGTACTTC. The chain joins TRBV29-1 to TRBJ2-5; a possible D gene is TRBD2 (5 bases). Trimming stripped 6 bases from V and 4 bases from J, with 18 bases between. Germline V gene lookup returns CDR1 SQVTM and CDR2 ANQGSEA. The CDR3 totals 14 residues. Drawing the rest from reference TRBV29-1 and TRBJ2-5, the complete variable domain is SAVISQKPSRDICQRGTSLTIQCQVDSQVTMMFWYRQQPGQSLTLIATANQGSEATYESGFVIDKFPISRPNLTFSTLTVSNMSPEDSSIYLCSVPGLRGSETQYFGPGTRLLVL.

The rearrangement links TRBV7-7 to TRBJ2-6; 7 bases are a match to TRBD2. CDR3 length equals 16 residues. V dropped 5 bases and J dropped 1; count of bases not matched to a gene: 5. CDR1 is SSHAT and CDR2 is FNYEAQ in the germline V gene (reference sequence). The CDR3 DNA is TGTGCCAGCAGCCCCTGGGGGGGGTCTGGGGCCAACGTCCTGACTTTC. Translated, it gives CASSPWGGSGANVLTF.

The rearrangement uses TRBV28 and TRBJ2-2, with unresolved D. This CDR3 comprises 13 residues. Germline V gene lookup returns CDR1 MDHEN and CDR2 SYDVKM. Deletions cut 8 bases from V and 2 bases from J, with 9 bases between. CDR3: CASLETNTGELFF. In DNA form, the CDR3 reads TGTGCCAGCCTGGAGACAAACACCGGGGAGCTGTTTTTT.

As for this clone: Other DNA sequences from this sample encode an identical CDR3 as well. The chain joins TRBV5-1 to TRBJ2-2; D not resolved. The CDR3 spans 14 residues. V was pared by 1 base and J by 3 bases, with 7 bases between. CDR1 and CDR2 from the germline V gene are SGHRS and YFSETQ. The DNA for the CDR3 is TGCGCCAGCAGCTTGCGGGTCGACACCGGGGAGCTGTTTTTT. Protein product: CASSLRVDTGELFF.

About this clone: Other DNA sequences within the sample encode an identical CDR3. This chain uses TRBV5-1 with TRBJ2-1; D call uncertain. There are 14 residues in the CDR3. V shed 4 bases and J shed 0 bases, with 8 bases lying between them. In germline, CDR1 is SGHRS, CDR2 YFSETQ. CDR3 in amino acids: CASSPESSYNEQFF. The CDR3 DNA reads TGCGCCAGCAGCCCCGAAAGCTCCTACAATGAGCAGTTCTTC.

The rearrangement joins TRBV18 to TRBJ1-2, with TRBD1 matching over 9 bases. This CDR3 has 17 amino acids. J lost 7 bases, V lost 4 bases, and 16 bases had no gene match. Germline assignment: CDR1 KGHSH and CDR2 LQKENI. CDR3 sequence (DNA): TGTGCCAGCTCACGCCGATATGAGGGGACAGGGAGTGGTGGCTACACCTTC. This translates into CASSRRYEGTGSGGYTF. The full variable domain, completed using reference TRBV18 and TRBJ1-2, is NAGVMQNPRHLVRRRGQEARLRCSPMKGHSHVYWYRQLPEEGLKFMVYLQKENIIDESGMPKERFSAEFPKEGPSILRIQQVVRGDSAAYFCASSRRYEGTGSGGYTFGSGTRLTVV.

The CDR3 DNA is TGCGCCAGCAGCTTGAAATCAGGGTCCACCGGGGAGCTGTTTTTT. This encodes CASSLKSGSTGELFF. The chain joins TRBV5-1 to TRBJ2-2; a possible D gene is TRBD1 (5 bases). V lost 1 base and J lost 4, with 11 bases in between. CDR1 and CDR2 from the germline V gene are SGHRS and YFSETQ. This CDR3 comprises 15 residues.

This clone has only one observation. The genes are TRBV29-1 and TRBJ2-6; D is uncertain. The CDR3 consists of 16 residues. Trimming removed 5 bases at V and 1 base at J, with 15 bases between. CDR1 is SQVTM and CDR2 is ANQGSEA in the germline V gene. The CDR3 nucleotides are TGCAGCGTTCTGGGTTCGGAAGATTCTGGGGCCAACGTCCTGACTTTC. Translation: CSVLGSEDSGANVLTF.

Only one count was recorded for this clone. V gene TRBV20-1 combines with J gene TRBJ1-1; TRBD1 is a possible D gene (5 bases). The CDR3 runs to 11 residues. The germline V gene has CDR1 DFQATT and CDR2 SNEGSKA (reference sequence). Trimming removed 4 bases at V and 11 bases at J, with 14 bases between. The chain's CDR3 is CSAKTVSGAFF. The CDR3, as DNA: TGCAGTGCTAAGACAGTGAGTGGGGCTTTCTTT.

The CDR3 DNA is TGTGCCAGCAGTGCAGGACTAGCGGGACTCAATGAGCAGTTCTTC. This codes for CASSAGLAGLNEQFF. The chain couples TRBV6-1 to TRBJ2-1, with 12 positions matching TRBD2. V was clipped by 4 bases and J by 6 bases; unmatched bases: 4. Germline V gene data show CDR1 as MNHNS and CDR2 as SASEGT. The CDR3 is 15 residues long.

The genes are TRBV5-1 and TRBJ2-5; 9 nucleotides agree with TRBD2. The CDR3 runs to 15 residues. Germline V gene data show CDR1 as SGHRS and CDR2 as YFSETQ. Trimming took 1 base from V and 1 from J; bases not matched to a gene: 2. CDR3: CASSLSSGVQETQYF. Written as DNA, the CDR3 is TGCGCCAGCAGCTTGTCTAGCGGGGTCCAAGAGACCCAGTACTTC. The complete variable domain, with remaining parts taken from reference TRBV5-1 and TRBJ2-5, reads KAGVTQTPRYLIKTRGQQVTLSCSPISGHRSVSWYQQTPGQGLQFLFEYFSETQRNKGNFPGRFSGRQFSNSRSEMNVSTLELGDSALYLCASSLSSGVQETQYFGPGTRLLVL.

This chain links TRBV10-3 with TRBJ1-1; TRBD1 aligns across 8 bases. The CDR3 is made up of 14 amino acids. V lost 6 bases, J lost 1 base, and 4 bases stayed unmatched. CDR1 is ENHRY, CDR2 SYGVKD, per germline. Written as DNA, the CDR3 is TGTGCCATCAGGCCAGGGGGCGAGAACACTGAAGCTTTCTTT. Protein product: CAIRPGGENTEAFF.

V is TRBV5-1 and J is TRBJ2-3, with 13 bases lining up with TRBD2. Per germline, CDR1 SGHRS and CDR2 YFSETQ. J was trimmed by 8 bases and V by 4 bases; bases with no gene match: 10. The CDR3 extends over 16 amino acids. The CDR3 is CASSPIGTSGVGTQYF. CDR3 in DNA: TGCGCCAGCAGCCCAATCGGGACTAGCGGGGTCGGTACGCAGTATTTT.

CDR3 nucleotide sequence: TGTGCCAGCAGCCACCAAGCAGGGCATAATGAGCAGTTCTTC. It translates to CASSHQAGHNEQFF. The chain joins TRBV14 to TRBJ2-1; D is possibly TRBD1 (5 bases). In germline, CDR1 is SGHDN, CDR2 FVKESK. This CDR3 region has 14 residues. Trimming pared 3 bases from V and 7 bases from J, leaving 13 bases between.

The DNA for the CDR3 is TGTGCCAGCAGTCGGACAGGGGGCAATCAGCCCCAGCATTTT. Translated: CASSRTGGNQPQHF. The V and J genes are TRBV6-6 and TRBJ1-5, with 9 positions matching TRBD1. The germline gives CDR1 MNHNY, CDR2 SVGAGI (reference sequence). V was clipped by 5 bases and J by 2 bases; unmatched bases: 1. CDR3 size: 14 residues.

V is TRBV5-1 and J is TRBJ1-2; the match to TRBD1 covers 8 bases. The CDR3 is 12 amino acids. V was clipped by 4 bases and J by 8 bases; unmatched bases: 4. Germline V gene sequence: CDR1 SGHRS, CDR2 YFSETQ. The CDR3 DNA is TGCGCCAGCAGCGGACAGGGAGAAGGCTACACCTTC. Its translation is CASSGQGEGYTF.

The chain links TRBV2 to TRBJ1-1; D possibly corresponds to TRBD1 (6 bases). CDR3 length: 13 residues. V dropped 5 bases and J dropped 1 base, with 8 bases sitting between them. CDR1 is SNHLY, CDR2 FYNNEI, per germline. CDR3 protein: CASSNRENTEAFF. As DNA, the CDR3 is TGTGCCAGCAGTAACAGGGAGAACACTGAAGCTTTCTTT.

The chain has TRBV13 and TRBJ1-2; 7 positions match TRBD1. Germline V gives CDR1 PRHDT, CDR2 FYEKMQ (reference sequence). The junction had 6 bases not matched to a gene; V was cut back by 5 bases and J by 0 bases. The CDR3 runs to 15 residues. The CDR3 is CASSQPGQSNYGYTF. CDR3 bases: TGTGCCAGCAGCCAACCGGGACAGTCTAACTATGGCTACACCTTC.

The chain links TRBV5-1 to TRBJ1-5; tentatively, D is TRBD1 (5 bases). The CDR3 runs 15 residues. The V gene lost 0 bases and the J gene lost 4 bases, with 11 bases spanning the gap. In germline, CDR1 is SGHRS, CDR2 YFSETQ. CDR3 loop: CASSLAGTRNQPQHF. The CDR3 bases are TGCGCCAGCAGCTTGGCCGGGACGCGGAATCAGCCCCAGCATTTT.

J is TRBJ2-1 and V is TRBV28, with no clear D. V lost 4 bases and J lost 1, with 14 bases in between. The CDR3 extends over 16 amino acids. Germline loops: CDR1 MDHEN, CDR2 SYDVKM. The CDR3 protein is CASSSLSAPSYNEQFF. The CDR3 bases are TGTGCCAGCAGTTCCCTGAGCGCACCATCCTACAATGAGCAGTTCTTC.

The chain carries TRBV19 and TRBJ1-5; possible D gene TRBD1, 6 bases. From germline, CDR1 is LNHDA and CDR2 SQIVND (reference sequence). This CDR3 has 15 amino acids. Trimming stripped 6 bases from V and 2 bases from J, with 14 bases between. DNA for the CDR3: TGTGCCAGTAGCGGGGAACAGGGAGGCAATCAGCCCCAGCATTTT. Encoded protein: CASSGEQGGNQPQHF. Variable domain in full (rest from reference TRBV19 and TRBJ1-5): DGGITQSPKYLFRKEGQNVTLSCEQNLNHDAMYWYRQDPGQGLRLIYYSQIVNDFQKGDIAEGYSVSREKKESFPLTVTSAQKNPTAFYLCASSGEQGGNQPQHFGDGTRLSIL.

The gene calls are TRBV4-2 and TRBJ2-7; 14 nucleotides align to TRBD2. J gave up 4 bases and V 3 bases, and 5 bases lay outside the gene matches. CDR1 is LGHNA, CDR2 YNFKEQ, per germline. The CDR3 extends over 16 amino acids. CDR3 DNA sequence: TGTGCCAGCAGCCAGGGGACTAGCGGGAGTTCGTACGAGCAGTACTTC. This sequence encodes CASSQGTSGSSYEQYF.

This chain connects TRBV20-1 to TRBJ2-7, with D uncertain. Germline values: CDR1 DFQATT, CDR2 SNEGSKA (reference sequence). CDR3 size: 11 residues. Trimming took 6 bases from V and 2 from J, leaving 8 bases between them. As DNA, the CDR3 is TGCAGTGCCCTATTTACCTACGAGCAGTACTTC. Translating gives CSALFTYEQYF.

Worth noting for this clone: The sample carries other DNA sequences with the same CDR3. V gene TRBV30 combines with J gene TRBJ1-2; D unclear. V lost 0 bases to trimming and J lost 7 bases, with 9 bases between them. In germline, CDR1 is GTSNPN, CDR2 SVGIG (reference sequence). CDR3 length equals 12 residues. CDR3 protein: CAWSVGGPGYTF. The CDR3, as DNA: TGTGCCTGGAGTGTAGGTGGCCCTGGCTACACCTTC. Using reference TRBV30 and TRBJ1-2 for the parts outside the CDR3, the full variable domain is SQTIHQWPATLVQPVGSPLSLECTVEGTSNPNLYWYRQAAGRGLQLLFYSVGIGQISSEVPQNLSASRPQDRQFILSSKKLLLSDSGFYLCAWSVGGPGYTFGSGTRLTVV.

The chain links TRBV5-4 to TRBJ2-2; 10 bases fit TRBD1. V shed 4 bases, J shed 10 bases, and the junction held 10 bases outside the gene matches. The CDR3 spans 15 residues. The germline V gene has CDR1 SGHNT and CDR2 YYREEE (reference sequence). CDR3 coding DNA: TGTGCCAGCAGCCCGGGACAGGGGATTCGGGAGGAGCTGTTTTTT. Amino acid sequence: CASSPGQGIREELFF. Full variable domain (remainder filled in from reference TRBV5-4 and TRBJ2-2): ETGVTQSPTHLIKTRGQQVTLRCSSQSGHNTVSWYQQALGQGPQFIFQYYREEENGRGNFPPRFSGLQFPNYSSELNVNALELDDSALYLCASSPGQGIREELFFGEGSRLTVL.

This clone has just one count. Here the CDR3 DNA reads TGTGCCAGCAGCTTAGCTAAAGGGACGGGGTACAATGAGCAGTTCTTC. The encoded protein is CASSLAKGTGYNEQFF. This chain links TRBV7-9 with TRBJ2-1; D tentatively fits TRBD1 or TRBD2 (5 bases each). CDR1 and CDR2 from the germline V gene are SEHNR and FQNEAQ (reference sequence). With 0 bases removed from V and 4 bases from J, the gap between germline ends came to 13 bases. The CDR3 contains 16 residues.

The chain has TRBV7-9 and TRBJ2-1; 14 bases match TRBD2. The germline CDR1 and CDR2 sequences are SEHNR and FQNEAQ (reference sequence). With 4 bases clipped from V and 8 bases from J, the junction kept 7 bases outside the gene matches. This CDR3 spans 16 amino acids. Here the CDR3 DNA reads TGTGCCAGCAGCTACGGGACTAGCGGGAGAATAGATGAGCAGTTCTTC. Translation: CASSYGTSGRIDEQFF.

The rearrangement links TRBV14 to TRBJ2-7, with 7 bases identical to TRBD1. CDR3 size: 16 residues. The germline V gene encodes CDR1 SGHDN and CDR2 FVKESK. The trim removed 2 bases at V and 6 bases at J, leaving 13 bases unmatched. The CDR3 is CASSQIGTAIGSEQYF. The CDR3 DNA is TGTGCCAGCAGCCAAATAGGGACAGCGATTGGTTCCGAGCAGTACTTC.

This chain uses TRBV7-3 with TRBJ2-1; possibly TRBD2 for D (5 bases). This CDR3 spans 15 amino acids. Trimming stripped 2 bases from V and 2 bases from J, with 10 bases between. Germline CDR1 and CDR2: SGHTA and FQGTGA. CDR3 coding DNA: TGTGCCAGCAGCTTATACACGGGGACCTACAATGAGCAGTTCTTC. This gives the protein CASSLYTGTYNEQFF.

V gene TRBV7-2 combines with J gene TRBJ1-2; 7 bases are shared with TRBD1. CDR3 size: 14 residues. CDR1 is SGHTA, CDR2 FQGNSA, per germline. V lost 5 bases and J lost 2; bases outside the gene matches: 5. CDR3 protein: CASSRQGLNYGYTF. As DNA, the CDR3 is TGTGCCAGCAGCCGACAGGGCCTAAACTATGGCTACACCTTC.